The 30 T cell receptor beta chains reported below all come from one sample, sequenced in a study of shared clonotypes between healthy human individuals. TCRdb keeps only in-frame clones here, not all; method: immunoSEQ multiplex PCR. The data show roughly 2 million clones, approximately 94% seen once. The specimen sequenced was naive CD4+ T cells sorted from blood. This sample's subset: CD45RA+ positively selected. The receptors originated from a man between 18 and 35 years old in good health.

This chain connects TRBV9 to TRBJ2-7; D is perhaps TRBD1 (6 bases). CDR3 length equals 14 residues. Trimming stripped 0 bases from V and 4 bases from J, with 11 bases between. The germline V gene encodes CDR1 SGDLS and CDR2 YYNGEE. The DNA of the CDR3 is TGTGCCAGCAGCGTAGGGACAGACAGTTACGAGCAGTACTTC. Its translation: CASSVGTDSYEQYF.

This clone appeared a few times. In DNA form, the CDR3 reads TGCGCCAGCAGTGAGGGCAATTCGGTCCTCCACTTT. It codes for CASSEGNSVLHF. This sequence joins TRBV10-1 and TRBJ1-6, with D unresolved. The germline gives CDR1 WNHNN, CDR2 SYGVQD (reference sequence). V was shortened by 2 bases and J by 15 bases, with 11 bases between the two germline ends. The CDR3 consists of 12 residues.

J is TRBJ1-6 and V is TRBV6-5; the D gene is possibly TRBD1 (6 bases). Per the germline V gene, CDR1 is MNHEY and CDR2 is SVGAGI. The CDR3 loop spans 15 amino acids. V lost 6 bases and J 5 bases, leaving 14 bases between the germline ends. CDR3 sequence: CASRQGQGNNSPLHF. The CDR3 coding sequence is TGTGCCAGCAGGCAGGGGCAGGGTAATAATTCACCCCTCCACTTT.

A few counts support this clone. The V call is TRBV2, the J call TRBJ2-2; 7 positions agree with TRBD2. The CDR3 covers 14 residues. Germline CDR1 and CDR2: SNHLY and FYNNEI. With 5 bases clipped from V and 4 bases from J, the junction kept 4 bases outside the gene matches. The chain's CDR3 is CASSPGGGTGELFF. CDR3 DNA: TGTGCCAGCAGTCCTGGCGGGGGCACCGGGGAGCTGTTTTTT.

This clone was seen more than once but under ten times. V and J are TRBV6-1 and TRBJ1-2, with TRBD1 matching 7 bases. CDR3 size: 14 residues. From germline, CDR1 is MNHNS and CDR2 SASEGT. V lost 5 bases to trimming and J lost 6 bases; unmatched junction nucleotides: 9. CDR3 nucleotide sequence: TGTGCCAGCAGTCCCTCAGGGGGAACCGATGGCTACACCTTC. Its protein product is CASSPSGGTDGYTF.

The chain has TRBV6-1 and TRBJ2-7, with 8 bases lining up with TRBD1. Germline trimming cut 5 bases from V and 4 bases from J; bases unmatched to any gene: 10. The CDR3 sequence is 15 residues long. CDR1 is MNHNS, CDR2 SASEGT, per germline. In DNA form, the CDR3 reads TGTGCCAGCAGTCATCAGACAGGGGAAGGGTACGAGCAGTACTTC. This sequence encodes CASSHQTGEGYEQYF.

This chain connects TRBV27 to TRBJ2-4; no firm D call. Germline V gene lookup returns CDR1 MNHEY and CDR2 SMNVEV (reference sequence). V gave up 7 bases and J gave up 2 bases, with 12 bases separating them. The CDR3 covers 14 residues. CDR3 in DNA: TGTGCCAGCACCTCTTTGACAACCAAAAACATTCAGTACTTC. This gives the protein CASTSLTTKNIQYF.

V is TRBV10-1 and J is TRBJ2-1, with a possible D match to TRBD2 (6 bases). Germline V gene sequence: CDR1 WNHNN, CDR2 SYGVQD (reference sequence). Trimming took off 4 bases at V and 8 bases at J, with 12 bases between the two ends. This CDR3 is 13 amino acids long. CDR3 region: CASSVPSGDEQFF. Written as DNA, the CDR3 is TGCGCCAGCAGTGTCCCGTCGGGGGATGAGCAGTTCTTC.

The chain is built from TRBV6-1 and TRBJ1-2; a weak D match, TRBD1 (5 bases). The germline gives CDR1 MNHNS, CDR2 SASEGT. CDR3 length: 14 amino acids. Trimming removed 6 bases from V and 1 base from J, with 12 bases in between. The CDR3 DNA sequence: TGTGCCAGCAGCGTACTAGGGGATAACTATGGCTACACCTTC. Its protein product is CASSVLGDNYGYTF.

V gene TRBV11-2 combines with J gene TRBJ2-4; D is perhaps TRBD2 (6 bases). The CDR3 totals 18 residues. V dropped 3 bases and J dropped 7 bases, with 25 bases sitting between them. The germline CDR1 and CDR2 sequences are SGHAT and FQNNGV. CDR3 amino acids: CASSLGLVAGRGRNIQYF. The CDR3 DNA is TGTGCCAGCAGCTTGGGATTGGTAGCCGGTCGGGGGAGGAACATTCAGTACTTC.

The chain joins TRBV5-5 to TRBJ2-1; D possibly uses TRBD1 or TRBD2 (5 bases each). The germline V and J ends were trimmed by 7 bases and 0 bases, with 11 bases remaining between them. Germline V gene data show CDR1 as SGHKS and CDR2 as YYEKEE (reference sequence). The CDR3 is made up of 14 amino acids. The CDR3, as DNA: TGTGCCAGCGGGGGACCAAGCTCCTACAATGAGCAGTTCTTC. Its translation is CASGGPSSYNEQFF.

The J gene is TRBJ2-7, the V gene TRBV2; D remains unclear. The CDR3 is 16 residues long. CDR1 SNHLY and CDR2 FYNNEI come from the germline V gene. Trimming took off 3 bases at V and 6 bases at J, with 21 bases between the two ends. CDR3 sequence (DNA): TGTGCCAGCAGTGAGTTTGGCCACCAATCCCCGGGCGAGCAGTACTTC. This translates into CASSEFGHQSPGEQYF.

The CDR3: CASSRTTLNTEAFF. DNA of the CDR3: TGTGCCAGCAGTAGAACGACCCTGAACACTGAAGCTTTCTTT. The J gene is TRBJ1-1, the V gene TRBV2; D call uncertain. V gave up 5 bases and J gave up 0 bases, with 10 bases separating them. Germline V gives CDR1 SNHLY, CDR2 FYNNEI. The CDR3 length is 14 residues.

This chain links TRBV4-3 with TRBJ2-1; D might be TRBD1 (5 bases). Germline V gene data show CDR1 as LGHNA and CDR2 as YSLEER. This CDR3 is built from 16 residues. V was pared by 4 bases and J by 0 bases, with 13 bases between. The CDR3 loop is CASSRTDTSSYNEQFF. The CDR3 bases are TGCGCCAGCAGCCGAACGGACACGAGCTCCTACAATGAGCAGTTCTTC.

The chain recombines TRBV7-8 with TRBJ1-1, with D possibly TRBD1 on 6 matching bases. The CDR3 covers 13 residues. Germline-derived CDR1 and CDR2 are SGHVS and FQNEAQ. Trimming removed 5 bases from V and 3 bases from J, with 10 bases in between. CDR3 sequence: CASSEDRYTEAFF. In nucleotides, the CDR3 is TGTGCCAGCAGCGAGGACAGATACACTGAAGCTTTCTTT.

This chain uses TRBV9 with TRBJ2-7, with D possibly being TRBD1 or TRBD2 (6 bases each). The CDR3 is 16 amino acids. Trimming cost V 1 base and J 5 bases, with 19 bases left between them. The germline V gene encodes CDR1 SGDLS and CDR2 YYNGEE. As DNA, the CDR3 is TGTGCCAGCAGCGTATCAGCGCGGGACATACCCAACGAGCAGTACTTC. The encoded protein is CASSVSARDIPNEQYF.

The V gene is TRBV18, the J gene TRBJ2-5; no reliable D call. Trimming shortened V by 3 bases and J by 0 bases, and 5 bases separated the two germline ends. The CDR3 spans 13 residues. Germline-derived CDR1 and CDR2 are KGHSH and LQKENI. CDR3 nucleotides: TGTGCCAGCTCACCCGAATACCAAGAGACCCAGTACTTC. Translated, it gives CASSPEYQETQYF.

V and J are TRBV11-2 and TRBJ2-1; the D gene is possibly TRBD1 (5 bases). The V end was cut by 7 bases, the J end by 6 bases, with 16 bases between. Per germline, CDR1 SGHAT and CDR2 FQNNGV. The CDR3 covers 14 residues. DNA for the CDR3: TGTGCCAGCAACCTCCCAGGGTCGCCCAATGAGCAGTTCTTC. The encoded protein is CASNLPGSPNEQFF.

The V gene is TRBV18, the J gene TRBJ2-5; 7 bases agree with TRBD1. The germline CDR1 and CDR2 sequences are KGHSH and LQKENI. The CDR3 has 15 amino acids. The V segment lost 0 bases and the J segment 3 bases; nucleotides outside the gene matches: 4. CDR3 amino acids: CASSPPAGGKETQYF. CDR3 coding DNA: TGTGCCAGCTCACCACCGGCAGGGGGAAAAGAGACCCAGTACTTC.

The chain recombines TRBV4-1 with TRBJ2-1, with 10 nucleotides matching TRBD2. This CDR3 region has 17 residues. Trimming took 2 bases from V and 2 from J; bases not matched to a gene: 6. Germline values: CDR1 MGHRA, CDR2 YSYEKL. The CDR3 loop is CASSQYPGLAPYNEQFF. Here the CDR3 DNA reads TGCGCCAGCAGCCAATACCCGGGACTAGCGCCCTACAATGAGCAGTTCTTC.

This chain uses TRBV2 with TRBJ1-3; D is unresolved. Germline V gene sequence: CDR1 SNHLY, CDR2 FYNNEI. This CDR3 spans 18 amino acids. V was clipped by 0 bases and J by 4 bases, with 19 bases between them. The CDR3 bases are TGTGCCAGCAGTGAAGCAGGACTGAGGAAAACGGCCGGAAACACCATATATTTT. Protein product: CASSEAGLRKTAGNTIYF.

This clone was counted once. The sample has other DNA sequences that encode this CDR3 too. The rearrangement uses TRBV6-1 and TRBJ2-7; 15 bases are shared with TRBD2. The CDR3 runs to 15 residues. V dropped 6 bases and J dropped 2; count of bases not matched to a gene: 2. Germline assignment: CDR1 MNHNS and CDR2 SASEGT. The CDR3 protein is CASRRTSGGAYEQYF. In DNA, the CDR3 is TGTGCCAGCAGACGGACTAGCGGGGGGGCCTACGAGCAGTACTTC.

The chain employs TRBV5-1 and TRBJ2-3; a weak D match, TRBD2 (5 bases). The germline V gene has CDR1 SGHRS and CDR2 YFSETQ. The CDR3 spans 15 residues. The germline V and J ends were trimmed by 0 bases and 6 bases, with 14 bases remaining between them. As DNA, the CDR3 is TGCGCCAGCAGCTTGGAACGAGGGCGAGGGGATACGCAGTATTTT. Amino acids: CASSLERGRGDTQYF.

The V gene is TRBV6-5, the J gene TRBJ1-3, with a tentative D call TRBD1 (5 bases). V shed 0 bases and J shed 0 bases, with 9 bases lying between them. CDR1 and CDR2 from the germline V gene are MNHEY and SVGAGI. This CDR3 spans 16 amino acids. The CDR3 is CASSYSPGNSGNTIYF. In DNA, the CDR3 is TGTGCCAGCAGTTACTCACCAGGGAACTCTGGAAACACCATATATTTT.

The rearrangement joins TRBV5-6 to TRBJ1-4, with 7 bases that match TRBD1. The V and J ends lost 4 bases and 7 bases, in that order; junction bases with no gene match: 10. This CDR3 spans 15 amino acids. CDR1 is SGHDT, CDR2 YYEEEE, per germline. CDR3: CASSVDRVRGEKLFF. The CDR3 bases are TGTGCCAGCAGCGTCGACAGGGTCAGAGGTGAAAAACTGTTTTTT.

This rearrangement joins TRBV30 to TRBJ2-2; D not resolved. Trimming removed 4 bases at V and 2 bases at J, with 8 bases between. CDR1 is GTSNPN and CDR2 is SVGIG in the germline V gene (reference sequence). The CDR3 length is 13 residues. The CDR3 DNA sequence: TGTGCCTGGAATAGAAGAAACACCGGGGAGCTGTTTTTT. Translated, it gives CAWNRRNTGELFF.

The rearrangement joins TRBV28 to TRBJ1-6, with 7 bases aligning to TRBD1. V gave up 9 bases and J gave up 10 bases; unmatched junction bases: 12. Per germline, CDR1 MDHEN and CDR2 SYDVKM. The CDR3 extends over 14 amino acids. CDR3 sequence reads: CASSLRGSRSPLHF. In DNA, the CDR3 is TGTGCCAGTTCCCTCAGGGGGAGTAGGTCACCCCTCCACTTT. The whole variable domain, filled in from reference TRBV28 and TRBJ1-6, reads DVKVTQSSRYLVKRTGEKVFLECVQDMDHENMFWYRQDPGLGLRLIYFSYDVKMKEKGDIPEGYSVSREKKERFSLILESASTNQTSMYLCASSLRGSRSPLHFGNGTRLTVT.

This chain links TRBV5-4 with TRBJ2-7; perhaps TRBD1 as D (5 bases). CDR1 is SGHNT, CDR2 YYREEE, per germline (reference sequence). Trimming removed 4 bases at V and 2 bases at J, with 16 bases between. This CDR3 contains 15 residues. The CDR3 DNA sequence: TGTGCCAGCAGCGCACGGCCAGGGATGGCCTACGAGCAGTACTTC. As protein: CASSARPGMAYEQYF.

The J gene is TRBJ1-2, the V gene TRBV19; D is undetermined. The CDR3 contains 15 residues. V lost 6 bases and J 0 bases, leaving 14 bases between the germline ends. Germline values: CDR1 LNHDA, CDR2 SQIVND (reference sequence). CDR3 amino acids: CASSVGRLANYGYTF. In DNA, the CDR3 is TGTGCCAGTAGCGTCGGTCGTTTAGCTAACTATGGCTACACCTTC.

The CDR3 loop is CASSSGTGGEKLFF. In DNA form, the CDR3 reads TGTGCCAGCAGCTCCGGGACAGGAGGTGAAAAACTGTTTTTT. The rearrangement joins TRBV7-8 to TRBJ1-4, with TRBD1 matching over 8 bases. Looked up from germline, CDR1 is SGHVS and CDR2 is FQNEAQ. CDR3 size: 14 residues. The V segment lost 4 bases and the J segment 7 bases; nucleotides outside the gene matches: 5. The entire variable domain, with the rest obtained from reference TRBV7-8 and TRBJ1-4, is as follows: GAGVSQSPRYKVAKRGQDVALRCDPISGHVSLFWYQQALGQGPEFLTYFQNEAQLDKSGLPSDRFFAERPEGSVSTLKIQRTQQEDSAVYLCASSSGTGGEKLFFGSGTQLSVL.